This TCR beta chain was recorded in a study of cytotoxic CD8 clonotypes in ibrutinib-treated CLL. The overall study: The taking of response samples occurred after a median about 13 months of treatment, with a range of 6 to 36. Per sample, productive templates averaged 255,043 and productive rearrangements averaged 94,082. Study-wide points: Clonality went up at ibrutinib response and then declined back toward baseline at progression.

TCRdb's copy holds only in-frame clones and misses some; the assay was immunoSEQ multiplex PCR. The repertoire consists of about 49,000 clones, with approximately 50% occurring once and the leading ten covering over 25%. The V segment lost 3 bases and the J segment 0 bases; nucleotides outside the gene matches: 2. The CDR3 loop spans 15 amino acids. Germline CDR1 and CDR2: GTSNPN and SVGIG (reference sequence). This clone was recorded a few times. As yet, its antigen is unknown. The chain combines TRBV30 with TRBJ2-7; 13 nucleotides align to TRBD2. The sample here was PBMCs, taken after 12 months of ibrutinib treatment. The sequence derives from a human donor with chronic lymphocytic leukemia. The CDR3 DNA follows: TGTGCCTGGAGGACTAGCGGGAGGAGCTCCTACGAGCAGTACTTC. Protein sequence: CAWRTSGRSSYEQYF.